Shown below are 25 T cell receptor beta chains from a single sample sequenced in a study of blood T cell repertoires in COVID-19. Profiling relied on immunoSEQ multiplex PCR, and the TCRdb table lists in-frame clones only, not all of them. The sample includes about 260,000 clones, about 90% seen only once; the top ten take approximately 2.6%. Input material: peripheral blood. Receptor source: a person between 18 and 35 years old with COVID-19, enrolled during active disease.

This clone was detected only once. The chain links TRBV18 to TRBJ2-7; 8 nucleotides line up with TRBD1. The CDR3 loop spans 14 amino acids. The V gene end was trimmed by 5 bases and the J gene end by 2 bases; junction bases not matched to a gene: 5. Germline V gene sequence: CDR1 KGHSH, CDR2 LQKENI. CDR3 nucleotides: TGTGCCAGCTCAGCGGGACAGGCCGCCTACGAGCAGTACTTC. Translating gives CASSAGQAAYEQYF.

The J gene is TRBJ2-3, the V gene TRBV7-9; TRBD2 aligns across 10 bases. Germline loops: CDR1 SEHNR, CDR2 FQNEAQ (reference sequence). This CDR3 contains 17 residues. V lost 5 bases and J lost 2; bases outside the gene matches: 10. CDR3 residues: CASSSGRLAGVTDTQYF. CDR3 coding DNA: TGTGCCAGCAGCAGCGGTCGACTAGCGGGCGTCACAGATACGCAGTATTTT. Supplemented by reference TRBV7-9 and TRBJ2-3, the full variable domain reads DTGVSQNPRHKITKRGQNVTFRCDPISEHNRLYWYRQTLGQGPEFLTYFQNEAQLEKSRLLSDRFSAERPKGSFSTLEIQRTEQGDSAMYLCASSSGRLAGVTDTQYFGPGTRLTVL.

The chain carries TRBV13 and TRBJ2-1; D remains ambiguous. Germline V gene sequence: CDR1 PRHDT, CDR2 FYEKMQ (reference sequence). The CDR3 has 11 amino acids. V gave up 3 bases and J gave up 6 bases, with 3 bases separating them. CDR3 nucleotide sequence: TGTGCCAGCAGCTTCGTCAATGAGCAGTTCTTC. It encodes CASSFVNEQFF.

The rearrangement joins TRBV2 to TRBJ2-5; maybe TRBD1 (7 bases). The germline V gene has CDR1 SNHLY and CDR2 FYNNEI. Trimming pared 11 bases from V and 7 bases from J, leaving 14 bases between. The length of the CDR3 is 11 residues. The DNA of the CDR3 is TGTGCCGGAGGGGACAGTGGGACCCAGTACTTC. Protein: CAGGDSGTQYF.

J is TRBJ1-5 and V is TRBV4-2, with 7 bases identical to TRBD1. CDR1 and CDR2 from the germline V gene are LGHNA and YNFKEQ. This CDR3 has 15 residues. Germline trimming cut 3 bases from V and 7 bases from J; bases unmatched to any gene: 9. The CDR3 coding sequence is TGTGCCAGCAGCCAGGAATGGGACAGAGGGCAGCCCCAGCATTTT. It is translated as CASSQEWDRGQPQHF.

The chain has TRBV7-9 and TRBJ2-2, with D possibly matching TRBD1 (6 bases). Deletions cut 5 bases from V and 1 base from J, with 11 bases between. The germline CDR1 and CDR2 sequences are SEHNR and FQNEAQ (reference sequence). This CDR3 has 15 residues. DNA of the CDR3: TGTGCCAGCAGCCCAGGGGCGGAGAACACCGGGGAGCTGTTTTTT. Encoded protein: CASSPGAENTGELFF.

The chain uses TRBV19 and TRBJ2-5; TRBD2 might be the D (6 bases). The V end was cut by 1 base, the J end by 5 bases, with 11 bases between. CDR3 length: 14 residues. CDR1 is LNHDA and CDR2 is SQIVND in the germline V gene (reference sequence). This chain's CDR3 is CASSIGGLAETQYF. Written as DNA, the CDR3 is TGTGCCAGTAGTATAGGAGGGCTAGCGGAGACCCAGTACTTC.

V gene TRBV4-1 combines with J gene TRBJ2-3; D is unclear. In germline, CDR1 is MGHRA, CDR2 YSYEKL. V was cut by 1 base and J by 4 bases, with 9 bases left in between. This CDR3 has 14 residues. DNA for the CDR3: TGCGCCAGCAGCCAAGGTAGCCTGGCAGATACGCAGTATTTT. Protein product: CASSQGSLADTQYF.

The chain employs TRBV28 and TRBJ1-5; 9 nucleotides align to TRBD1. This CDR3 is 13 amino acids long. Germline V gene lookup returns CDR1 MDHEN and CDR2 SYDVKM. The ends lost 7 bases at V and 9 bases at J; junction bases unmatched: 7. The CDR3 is CASIGTGYRPQHF. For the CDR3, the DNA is TGTGCCAGCATCGGGACAGGGTATAGGCCCCAGCATTTT.

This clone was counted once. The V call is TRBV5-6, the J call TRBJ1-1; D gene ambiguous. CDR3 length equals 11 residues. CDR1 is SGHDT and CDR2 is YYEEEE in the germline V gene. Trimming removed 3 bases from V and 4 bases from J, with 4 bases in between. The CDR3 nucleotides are TGTGCCAGCAGCTATAGCACTGAAGCTTTCTTT. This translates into CASSYSTEAFF.

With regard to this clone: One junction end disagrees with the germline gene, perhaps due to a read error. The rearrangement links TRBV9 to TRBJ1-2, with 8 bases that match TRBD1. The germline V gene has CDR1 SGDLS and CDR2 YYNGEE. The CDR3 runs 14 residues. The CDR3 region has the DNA TGTGCCAGCAGCGCCGAGGACAGGGAACGCTATGTCAACTTC. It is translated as CASSAEDRERYVNF.

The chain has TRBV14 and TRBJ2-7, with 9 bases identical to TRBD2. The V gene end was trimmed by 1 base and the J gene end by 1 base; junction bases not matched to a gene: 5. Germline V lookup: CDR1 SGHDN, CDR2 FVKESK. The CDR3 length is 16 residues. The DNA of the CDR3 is TGTGCCAGCAGCCAAGGACCGCTAGCGGGGTCCTACGAGCAGTACTTC. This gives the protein CASSQGPLAGSYEQYF. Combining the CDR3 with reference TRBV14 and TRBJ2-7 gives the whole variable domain EAGVTQFPSHSVIEKGQTVTLRCDPISGHDNLYWYRRVMGKEIKFLLHFVKESKQDESGMPNNRFLAERTGGTYSTLKVQPAELEDSGVYFCASSQGPLAGSYEQYFGPGTRLTVT.

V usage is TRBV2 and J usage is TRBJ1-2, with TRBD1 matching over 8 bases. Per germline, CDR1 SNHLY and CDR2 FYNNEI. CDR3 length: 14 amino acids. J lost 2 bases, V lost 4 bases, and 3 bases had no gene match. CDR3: CASSVGQGNYGYTF. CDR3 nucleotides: TGTGCCAGCAGTGTCGGACAGGGAAACTATGGCTACACCTTC.

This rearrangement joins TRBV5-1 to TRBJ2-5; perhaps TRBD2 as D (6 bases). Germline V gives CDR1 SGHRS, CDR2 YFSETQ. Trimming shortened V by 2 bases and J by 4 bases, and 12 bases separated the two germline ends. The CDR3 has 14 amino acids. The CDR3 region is CASSLGGIGETQYF. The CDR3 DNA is TGCGCCAGCAGCTTAGGCGGGATTGGAGAGACCCAGTACTTC.

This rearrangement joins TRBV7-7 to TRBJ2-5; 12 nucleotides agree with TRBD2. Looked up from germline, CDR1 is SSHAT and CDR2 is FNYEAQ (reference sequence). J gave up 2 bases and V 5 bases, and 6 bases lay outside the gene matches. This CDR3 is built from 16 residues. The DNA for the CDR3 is TGTGCCAGCAGCCGAGGACTAGCGGGGAGTCAAGAGACCCAGTACTTC. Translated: CASSRGLAGSQETQYF.

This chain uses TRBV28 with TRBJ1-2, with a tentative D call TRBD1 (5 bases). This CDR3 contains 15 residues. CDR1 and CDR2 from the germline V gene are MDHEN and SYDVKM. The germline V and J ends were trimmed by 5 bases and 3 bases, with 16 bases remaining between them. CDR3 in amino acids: CASSGAAPQDYGYTF. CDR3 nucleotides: TGTGCCAGCAGTGGGGCCGCCCCGCAGGACTATGGCTACACCTTC.

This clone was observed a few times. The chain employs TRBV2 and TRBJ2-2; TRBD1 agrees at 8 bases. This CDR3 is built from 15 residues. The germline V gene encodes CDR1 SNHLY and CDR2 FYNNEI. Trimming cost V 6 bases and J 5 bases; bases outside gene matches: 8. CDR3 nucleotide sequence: TGTGCCAGCAGCGTTGACAGGGGCGGAACCGGGGAGCTGTTTTTT. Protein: CASSVDRGGTGELFF. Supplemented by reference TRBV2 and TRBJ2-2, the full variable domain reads EPEVTQTPSHQVTQMGQEVILRCVPISNHLYFYWYRQILGQKVEFLVSFYNNEISEKSEIFDDQFSVERPDGSNFTLKIRSTKLEDSAMYFCASSVDRGGTGELFFGEGSRLTVL.

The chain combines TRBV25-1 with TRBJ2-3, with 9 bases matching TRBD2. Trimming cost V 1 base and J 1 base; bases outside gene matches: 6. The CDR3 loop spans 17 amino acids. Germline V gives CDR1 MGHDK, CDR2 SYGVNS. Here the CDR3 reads CASSESLQREGTDTQYF. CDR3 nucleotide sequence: TGTGCCAGCAGTGAATCCCTCCAGCGGGAGGGCACAGATACGCAGTATTTT.

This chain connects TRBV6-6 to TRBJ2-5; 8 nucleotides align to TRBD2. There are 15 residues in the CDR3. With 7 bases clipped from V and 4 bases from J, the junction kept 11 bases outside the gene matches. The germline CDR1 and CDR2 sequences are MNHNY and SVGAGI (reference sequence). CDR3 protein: CASTRLAFQGETQYF. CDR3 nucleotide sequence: TGTGCCAGCACTAGACTAGCGTTCCAGGGAGAGACCCAGTACTTC.

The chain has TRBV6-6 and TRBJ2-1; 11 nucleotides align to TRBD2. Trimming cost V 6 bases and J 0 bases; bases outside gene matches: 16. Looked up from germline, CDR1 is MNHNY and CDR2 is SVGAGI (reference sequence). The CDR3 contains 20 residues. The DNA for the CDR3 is TGTGCCAGCAGCATCAGGGTCGGCCCTACTAGCGGGAGCTCCTACAATGAGCAGTTCTTC. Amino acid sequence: CASSIRVGPTSGSSYNEQFF.

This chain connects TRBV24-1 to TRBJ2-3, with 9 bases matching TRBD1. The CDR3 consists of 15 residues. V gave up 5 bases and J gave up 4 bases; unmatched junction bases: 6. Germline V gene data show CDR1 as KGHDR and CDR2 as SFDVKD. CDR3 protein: CATSVGDRDADTQYF. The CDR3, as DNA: TGTGCCACCAGTGTTGGGGACAGGGATGCAGATACGCAGTATTTT.

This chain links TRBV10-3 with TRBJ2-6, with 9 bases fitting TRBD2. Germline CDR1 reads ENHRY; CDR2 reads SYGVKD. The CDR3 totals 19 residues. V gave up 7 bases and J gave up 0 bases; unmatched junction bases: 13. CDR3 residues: CAITSNSGSPSSGANVLTF. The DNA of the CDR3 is TGTGCCATCACCTCGAATAGCGGGAGCCCAAGCTCTGGGGCCAACGTCCTGACTTTC.

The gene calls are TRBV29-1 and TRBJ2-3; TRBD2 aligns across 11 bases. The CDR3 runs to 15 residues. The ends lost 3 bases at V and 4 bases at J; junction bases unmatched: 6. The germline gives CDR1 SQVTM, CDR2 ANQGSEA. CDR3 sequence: CSVELAGGPSDTQYF. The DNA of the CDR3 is TGCAGCGTTGAGTTAGCGGGAGGGCCTTCAGATACGCAGTATTTT.

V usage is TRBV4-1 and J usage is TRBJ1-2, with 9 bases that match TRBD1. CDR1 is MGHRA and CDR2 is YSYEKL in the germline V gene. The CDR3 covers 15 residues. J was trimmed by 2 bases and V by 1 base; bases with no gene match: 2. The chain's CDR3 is CASSQVGQGNYGYTF. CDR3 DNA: TGCGCCAGCAGCCAAGTCGGACAGGGGAACTATGGCTACACCTTC.

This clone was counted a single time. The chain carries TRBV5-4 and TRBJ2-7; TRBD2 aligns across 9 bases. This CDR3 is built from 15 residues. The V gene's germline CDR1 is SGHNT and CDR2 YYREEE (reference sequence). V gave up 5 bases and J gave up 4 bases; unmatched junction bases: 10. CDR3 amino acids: CASSQTSGEVYEQYF. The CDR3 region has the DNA TGTGCCAGCAGTCAGACTAGCGGAGAAGTTTACGAGCAGTACTTC.